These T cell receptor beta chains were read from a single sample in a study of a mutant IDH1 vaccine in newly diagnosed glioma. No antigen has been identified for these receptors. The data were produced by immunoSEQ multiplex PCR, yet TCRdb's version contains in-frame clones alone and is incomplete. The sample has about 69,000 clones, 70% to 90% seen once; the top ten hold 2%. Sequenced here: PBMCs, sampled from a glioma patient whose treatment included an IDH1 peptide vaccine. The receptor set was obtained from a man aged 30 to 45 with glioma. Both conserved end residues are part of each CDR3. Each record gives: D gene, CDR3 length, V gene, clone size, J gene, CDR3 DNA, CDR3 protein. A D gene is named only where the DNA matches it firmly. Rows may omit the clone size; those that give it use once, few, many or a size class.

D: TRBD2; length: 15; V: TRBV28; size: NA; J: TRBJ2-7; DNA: TGTGCCAGCAGTTTACTGGGGGGGATTTCCTACGAGCAGTACTTC; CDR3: CASSLLGGISYEQYF
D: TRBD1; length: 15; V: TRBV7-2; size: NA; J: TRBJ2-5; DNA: TGTGCCAGCAGCCCGTACAGGGGGCGCGGGGAGACCCAGTACTTC; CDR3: CASSPYRGRGETQYF
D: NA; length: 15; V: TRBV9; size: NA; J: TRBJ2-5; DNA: TGTGCCAGCAGCGAACGAAGGGGGGCCAGAGAGACCCAGTACTTC; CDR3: CASSERRGARETQYF
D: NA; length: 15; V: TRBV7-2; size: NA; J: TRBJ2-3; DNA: TGTGCCAGCAGCTTAGAGGGGGACTTAATAGGTACGCAGTATTTT; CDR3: CASSLEGDLIGTQYF
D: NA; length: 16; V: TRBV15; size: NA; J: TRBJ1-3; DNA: TGTGCCACCAGCAGAGATCGAACTCACTCTGGAAACACCATATATTTT; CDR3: CATSRDRTHSGNTIYF
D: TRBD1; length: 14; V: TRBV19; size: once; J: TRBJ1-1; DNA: TGTGCCAGCCTACTGACAGGGTGGAACACTGAAGCTTTCTTT; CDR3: CASLLTGWNTEAFF
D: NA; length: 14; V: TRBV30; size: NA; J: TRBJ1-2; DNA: TGTGCCTGGAGTGGTCAGACCGTTCATTATGGCTACACCTTC; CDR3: CAWSGQTVHYGYTF
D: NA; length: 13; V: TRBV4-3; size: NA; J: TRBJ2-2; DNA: TGCGCCAGCAGCCAACGGAACACCGGGGAGCTGTTTTTT; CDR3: CASSQRNTGELFF
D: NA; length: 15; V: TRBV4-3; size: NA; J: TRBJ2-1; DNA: TGCGCCAGCAGTACCTCCTGGGTCAACAACAATGAGCAGTTCTTC; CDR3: CASSTSWVNNNEQFF
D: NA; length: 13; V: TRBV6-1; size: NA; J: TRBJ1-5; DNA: TGTGCCAGCATAGGGACGGTCGATCAGCCCCAGCATTTT; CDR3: CASIGTVDQPQHF